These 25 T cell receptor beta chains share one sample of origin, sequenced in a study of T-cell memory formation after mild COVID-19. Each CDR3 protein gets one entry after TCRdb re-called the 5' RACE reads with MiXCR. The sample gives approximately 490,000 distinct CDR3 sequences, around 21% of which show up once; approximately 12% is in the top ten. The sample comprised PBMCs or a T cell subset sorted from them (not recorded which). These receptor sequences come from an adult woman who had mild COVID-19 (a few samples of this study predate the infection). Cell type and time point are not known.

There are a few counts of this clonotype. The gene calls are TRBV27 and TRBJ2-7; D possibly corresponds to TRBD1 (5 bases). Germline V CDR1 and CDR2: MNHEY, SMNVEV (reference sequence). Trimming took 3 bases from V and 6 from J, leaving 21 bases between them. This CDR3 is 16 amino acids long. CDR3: CASSLGRIGPIGEQYF. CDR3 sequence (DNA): TGTGCCAGCAGTTTGGGGCGCATAGGTCCGATCGGCGAGCAGTACTTC.

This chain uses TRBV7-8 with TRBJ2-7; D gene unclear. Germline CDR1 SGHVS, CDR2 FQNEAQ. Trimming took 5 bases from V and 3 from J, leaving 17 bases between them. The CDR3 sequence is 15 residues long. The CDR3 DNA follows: TGTGCCAGCAGCCCGGACGGGCTTCCATTCTACGAGCAGTACTTC. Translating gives CASSPDGLPFYEQYF.

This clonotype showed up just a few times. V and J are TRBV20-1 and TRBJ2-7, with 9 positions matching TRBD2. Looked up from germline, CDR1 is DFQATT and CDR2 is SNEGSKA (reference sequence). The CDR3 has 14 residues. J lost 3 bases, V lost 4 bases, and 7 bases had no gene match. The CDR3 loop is CSATLAGANYEQYF. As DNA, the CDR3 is TGCAGTGCTACCTTAGCGGGGGCGAACTACGAGCAGTACTTC.

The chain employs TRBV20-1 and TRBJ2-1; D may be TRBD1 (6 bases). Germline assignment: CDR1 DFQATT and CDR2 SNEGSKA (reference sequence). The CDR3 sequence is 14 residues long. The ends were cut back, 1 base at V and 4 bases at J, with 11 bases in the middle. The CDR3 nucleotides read TGCAGTGCTAGAGTGCTCCAGGGGTACAATGAGCAGTTCTTC. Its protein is CSARVLQGYNEQFF.

CDR3: CASSSPPWDTQYF. Written as DNA, the CDR3 is TGTGCCAGCAGCTCCCCCCCTTGGGATACGCAGTATTTT. The rearrangement links TRBV7-9 to TRBJ2-3, with no clear D. This CDR3 comprises 13 residues. Between the trimmed V and J ends, which lost 4 bases and 6 bases, there was a span of 11 bases. CDR1 SEHNR and CDR2 FQNEAQ come from the germline V gene (reference sequence).

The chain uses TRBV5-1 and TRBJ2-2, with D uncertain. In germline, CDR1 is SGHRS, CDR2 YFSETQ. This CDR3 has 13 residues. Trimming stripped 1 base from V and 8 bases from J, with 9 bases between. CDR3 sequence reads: CASSLSSIGELFF. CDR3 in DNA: TGCGCCAGCAGCTTGTCTTCCATAGGGGAGCTGTTTTTT.

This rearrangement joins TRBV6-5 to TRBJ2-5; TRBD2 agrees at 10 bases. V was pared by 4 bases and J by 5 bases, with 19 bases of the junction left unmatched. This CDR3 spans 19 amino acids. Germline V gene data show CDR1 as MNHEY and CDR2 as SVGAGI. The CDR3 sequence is CASSSLQVSGGVLEETQYF. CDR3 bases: TGTGCCAGCAGTTCCCTGCAGGTCAGCGGGGGGGTCCTGGAGGAGACCCAGTACTTC.

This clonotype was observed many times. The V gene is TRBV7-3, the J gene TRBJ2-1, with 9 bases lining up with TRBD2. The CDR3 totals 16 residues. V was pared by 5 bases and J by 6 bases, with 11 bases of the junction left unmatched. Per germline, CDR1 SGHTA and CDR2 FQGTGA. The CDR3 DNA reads TGTGCCAGCAGCCCCCGTGGAGCGGGGGGAGGCAATGAGCAGTTCTTC. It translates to CASSPRGAGGGNEQFF.

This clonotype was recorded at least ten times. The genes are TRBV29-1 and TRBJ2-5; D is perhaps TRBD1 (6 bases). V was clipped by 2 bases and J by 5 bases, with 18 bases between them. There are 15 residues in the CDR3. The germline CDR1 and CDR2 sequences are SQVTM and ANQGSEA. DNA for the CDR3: TGCAGCGTTGAAATTATAGGAGTAAGGGGGGAGACCCAGTACTTC. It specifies CSVEIIGVRGETQYF.

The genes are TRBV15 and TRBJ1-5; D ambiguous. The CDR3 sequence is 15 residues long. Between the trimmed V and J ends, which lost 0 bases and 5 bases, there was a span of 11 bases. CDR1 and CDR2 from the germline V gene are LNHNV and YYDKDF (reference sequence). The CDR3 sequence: CATSRDSAGDQPQHF. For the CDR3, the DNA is TGTGCCACCAGCAGAGATTCGGCCGGGGATCAGCCCCAGCATTTT.

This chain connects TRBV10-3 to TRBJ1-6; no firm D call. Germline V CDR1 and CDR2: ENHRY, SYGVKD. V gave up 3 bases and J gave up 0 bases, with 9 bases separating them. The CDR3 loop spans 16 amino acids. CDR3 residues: CAISESGASYNSPLHF. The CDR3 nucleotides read TGTGCCATCAGTGAATCGGGTGCCTCCTATAATTCACCCCTCCACTTT.

This CDR3 reads CASSVGTDPYYGYTF. In DNA, the CDR3 is TGTGCCAGCAGCGTCGGGACAGATCCCTACTATGGCTACACCTTC. The V and J genes are TRBV7-2 and TRBJ1-2; 7 nucleotides align to TRBD1. This CDR3 has 15 amino acids. V gave up 5 bases and J gave up 3 bases; unmatched junction bases: 9. CDR1 is SGHTA and CDR2 is FQGNSA in the germline V gene.

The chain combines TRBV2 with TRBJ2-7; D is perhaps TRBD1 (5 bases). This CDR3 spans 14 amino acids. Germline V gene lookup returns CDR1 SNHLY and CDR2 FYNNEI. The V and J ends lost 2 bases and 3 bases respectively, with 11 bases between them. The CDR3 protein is CASSEQGSVYEQYF. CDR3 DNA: TGTGCCAGCAGTGAACAGGGTTCGGTCTACGAGCAGTACTTC.

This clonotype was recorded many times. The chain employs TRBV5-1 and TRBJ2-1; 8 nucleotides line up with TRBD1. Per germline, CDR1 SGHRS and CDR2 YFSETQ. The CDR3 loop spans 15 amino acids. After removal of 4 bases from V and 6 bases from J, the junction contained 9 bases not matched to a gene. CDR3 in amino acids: CASSMTGERSNEQFF. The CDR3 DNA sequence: TGCGCCAGCAGCATGACAGGGGAAAGAAGCAATGAGCAGTTCTTC.

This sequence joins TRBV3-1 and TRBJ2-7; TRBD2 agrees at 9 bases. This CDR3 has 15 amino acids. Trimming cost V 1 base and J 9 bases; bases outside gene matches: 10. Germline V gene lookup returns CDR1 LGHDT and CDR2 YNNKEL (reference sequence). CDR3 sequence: CASSQALGTSWVQYF. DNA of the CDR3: TGTGCCAGCAGCCAAGCGCTGGGGACTAGCTGGGTGCAGTACTTC.

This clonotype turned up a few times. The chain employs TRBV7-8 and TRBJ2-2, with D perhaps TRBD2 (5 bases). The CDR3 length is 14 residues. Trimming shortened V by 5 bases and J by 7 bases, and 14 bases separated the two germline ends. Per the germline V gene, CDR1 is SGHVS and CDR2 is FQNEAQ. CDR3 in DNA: TGTGCCAGCAGCGAGTCCGGGGAACACGGGGAGCTGTTTTTT. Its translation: CASSESGEHGELFF.

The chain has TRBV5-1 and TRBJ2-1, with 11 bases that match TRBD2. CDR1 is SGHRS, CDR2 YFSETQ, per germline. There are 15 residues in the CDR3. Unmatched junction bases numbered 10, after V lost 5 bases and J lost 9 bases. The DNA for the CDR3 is TGCGCCAGCAGACCTCAGACTAGCGGGACGGGTGAGCAGTTCTTC. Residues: CASRPQTSGTGEQFF.

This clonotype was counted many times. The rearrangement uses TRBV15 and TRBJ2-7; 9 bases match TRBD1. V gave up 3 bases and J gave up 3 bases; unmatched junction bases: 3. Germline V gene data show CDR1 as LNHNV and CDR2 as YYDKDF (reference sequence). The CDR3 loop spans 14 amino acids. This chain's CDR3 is CATSRDRGFYEQYF. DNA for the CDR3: TGTGCCACCAGCAGGGACAGGGGTTTCTACGAGCAGTACTTC.

The CDR3 protein is CASSSRQGTSNTEAFF. In nucleotides, the CDR3 is TGCGCCAGCAGCTCCAGACAGGGGACATCGAACACTGAAGCTTTCTTT. V usage is TRBV5-1 and J usage is TRBJ1-1; 8 bases are a match to TRBD1. This CDR3 comprises 16 residues. Germline V gene sequence: CDR1 SGHRS, CDR2 YFSETQ. V shed 3 bases, J shed 1 base, and the junction held 8 bases outside the gene matches.

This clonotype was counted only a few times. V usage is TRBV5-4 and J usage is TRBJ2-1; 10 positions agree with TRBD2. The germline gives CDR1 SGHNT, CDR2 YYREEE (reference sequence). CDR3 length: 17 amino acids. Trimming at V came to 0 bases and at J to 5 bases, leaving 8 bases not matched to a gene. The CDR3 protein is CASSLDSLAGGNNEQFF. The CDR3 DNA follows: TGTGCCAGCAGCTTGGACTCTTTAGCGGGGGGAAACAATGAGCAGTTCTTC.

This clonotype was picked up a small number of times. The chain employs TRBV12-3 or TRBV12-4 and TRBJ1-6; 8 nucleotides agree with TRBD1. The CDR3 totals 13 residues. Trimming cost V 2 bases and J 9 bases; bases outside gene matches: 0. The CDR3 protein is CASSLQGASPLHF. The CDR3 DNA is TGTGCCAGCAGTTTACAGGGGGCTTCACCCCTCCACTTT.

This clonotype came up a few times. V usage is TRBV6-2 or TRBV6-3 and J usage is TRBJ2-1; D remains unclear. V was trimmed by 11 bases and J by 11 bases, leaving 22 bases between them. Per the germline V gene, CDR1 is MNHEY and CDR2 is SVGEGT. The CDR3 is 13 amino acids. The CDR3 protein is CAVARFFTEQQFF. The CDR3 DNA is TGTGCCGTCGCTCGGTTTTTTACAGAGCAGCAGTTCTTC.

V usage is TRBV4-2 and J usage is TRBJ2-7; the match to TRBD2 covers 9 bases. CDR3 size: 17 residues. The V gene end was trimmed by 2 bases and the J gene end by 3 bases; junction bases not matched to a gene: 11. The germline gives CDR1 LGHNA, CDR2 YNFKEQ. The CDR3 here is CASSQQGLSGRRYEQYF. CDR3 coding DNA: TGTGCCAGCAGCCAACAAGGGCTTAGCGGGAGACGCTACGAGCAGTACTTC.

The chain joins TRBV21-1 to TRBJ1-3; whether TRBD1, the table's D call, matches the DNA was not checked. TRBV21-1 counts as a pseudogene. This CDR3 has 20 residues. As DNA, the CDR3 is TGTGCCAGCAGCTCCCGGAAAAAAGGGGTTAATGCTTTGTGGGGAAACACCATATATTTT. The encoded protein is CASSSRKKGVNALWGNTIYF.

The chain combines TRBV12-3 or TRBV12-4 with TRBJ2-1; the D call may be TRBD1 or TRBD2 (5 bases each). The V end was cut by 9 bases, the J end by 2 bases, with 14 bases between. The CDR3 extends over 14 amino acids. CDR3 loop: CASGTTPTYNEQFF. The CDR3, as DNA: TGTGCCAGTGGGACCACTCCTACCTACAATGAGCAGTTCTTC.